The 22 T cell receptor beta chains in this list originate from one sample, sequenced in a study of T-cell memory formation after mild COVID-19. TCRdb re-analysed the 5' RACE reads in MiXCR, keeping a single row per CDR3 protein. The profile shows roughly 130,000 distinct CDR3 sequences, 15% to 20% of them singletons. The sample consisted of PBMCs or a T cell subset sorted from them (not recorded which). The source of these receptors is a man aged 18 to 35 who had mild COVID-19 (a few samples of this study predate the infection). Cell type and time point are not known.

With regard to this clonotype: The junction departs from germline at one end; a sequencing error may be responsible. The chain has TRBV7-8 and TRBJ2-1; no definite D call. This CDR3 is built from 15 residues. The germline V gene has CDR1 SGHVS and CDR2 FQNEAQ. The CDR3 DNA reads as TGTGCCAGCAGCTTACGCGTCAGCTCCTACACTGAGCAGTTCTTC. It translates to CASSLRVSSYTEQFF.

The genes are TRBV9 and TRBJ2-2, with 8 nucleotides matching TRBD2. The germline gives CDR1 SGDLS, CDR2 YYNGEE. The CDR3 extends over 13 amino acids. The ends lost 9 bases at V and 6 bases at J; junction bases unmatched: 7. CDR3 residues: CATGRGVAGELFF. In DNA form, the CDR3 reads TGTGCCACCGGGCGGGGGGTAGCCGGGGAGCTGTTTTTT.

This clonotype has a handful of counts. The gene calls are TRBV7-3 and TRBJ2-7; D is unresolved. V gave up 5 bases and J gave up 9 bases, with 20 bases separating them. This CDR3 is built from 14 residues. The germline V gene encodes CDR1 SGHTA and CDR2 FQGTGA. Here the CDR3 DNA reads TGTGCCAGCAGCCCCGGGCCATCGCCCGCCCGGCAGTACTTC. It translates to CASSPGPSPARQYF.

In its sample, this clonotype was seen a few times. The J gene is TRBJ1-2, the V gene TRBV20-1; D not resolved. Trimming pared 5 bases from V and 1 base from J, leaving 5 bases between. The germline V gene has CDR1 DFQATT and CDR2 SNEGSKA (reference sequence). The CDR3 contains 11 residues. CDR3 residues: CSAPDNYGYTF. The CDR3 bases are TGCAGTGCTCCAGATAACTATGGCTACACCTTC.

The V call is TRBV5-1, the J call TRBJ2-5; D is perhaps TRBD1 or TRBD2 (5 bases each). The V gene lost 0 bases and the J gene lost 6 bases, with 24 bases spanning the gap. The length of the CDR3 is 18 residues. The V gene's germline CDR1 is SGHRS and CDR2 YFSETQ. The CDR3 region has the DNA TGCGCCAGCAGCTTGGTGCCCCCGGGACCGACTTCTTCCCAGACCCAGTACTTC. As protein: CASSLVPPGPTSSQTQYF.

This clonotype has more than one count but fewer than ten. One end of the junction varies from germline; a read error may be responsible. The rearrangement joins TRBV6-5 to TRBJ2-3; 14 nucleotides match TRBD2. Germline lookup yields CDR1 MNHEY and CDR2 SVGAGI. This CDR3 comprises 16 residues. The CDR3 nucleotides read TGTGCCAGAAGTTACTCCGGACTAGCGGGGGGAGATACGCAGTATTTT. It encodes CARSYSGLAGGDTQYF.

The V call is TRBV4-2, the J call TRBJ2-1, with D hard to call. This CDR3 spans 15 amino acids. Trimming removed 8 bases at V and 2 bases at J, with 16 bases between. Germline-derived CDR1 and CDR2 are LGHNA and YNFKEQ. The CDR3 DNA reads TGTGCCAGCCTCCCTCCGCCTTGTCCCTACAATGAGCAGTTCTTC. This encodes CASLPPPCPYNEQFF.

In this sample, this clonotype turned up many times. The V and J genes are TRBV20-1 and TRBJ2-3; TRBD2 might be the D (6 bases). The CDR3 spans 13 residues. The ends were cut back, 6 bases at V and 3 bases at J, with 13 bases in the middle. CDR1 is DFQATT, CDR2 SNEGSKA, per germline (reference sequence). The CDR3 spells CSARRASTDTQYF. The CDR3 DNA reads as TGCAGTGCCCGGAGGGCGAGTACAGATACGCAGTATTTT.

The chain has TRBV12-3 or TRBV12-4 and TRBJ2-5; D is undetermined. V was cut by 1 base and J by 7 bases, with 13 bases left in between. This CDR3 spans 14 amino acids. The CDR3 DNA sequence: TGTGCCAGCAGTTTAGGGCTTCGGCAACGGACCCAGTACTTC. It yields the protein CASSLGLRQRTQYF.

This clonotype was counted only a few times. The genes are TRBV4-3 and TRBJ2-2; 9 positions match TRBD1. The CDR3 is made up of 16 amino acids. In germline, CDR1 is LGHNA, CDR2 YSLEER. J lost 5 bases, V lost 4 bases, and 8 bases had no gene match. The CDR3 region is CASSLDRGSDTGELFF. CDR3 in DNA: TGCGCCAGCAGCCTCGACAGGGGGAGTGATACCGGGGAGCTGTTTTTT.

This clonotype was recorded a few times. DNA of the CDR3: TGCGCCAGCAGCTTGGAGGGCCGCAATCAGCCCCAGCATTTT. It yields the protein CASSLEGRNQPQHF. The rearrangement uses TRBV5-1 and TRBJ1-5; D remains unclear. The CDR3 loop spans 14 amino acids. V lost 0 bases to trimming and J lost 2 bases, with 6 bases between them. CDR1 SGHRS and CDR2 YFSETQ come from the germline V gene.

The CDR3 DNA reads as TGTGCCAGCCCGCCCCGGGGGACCTACGAGCAGTACTTC. It yields the protein CASPPRGTYEQYF. V and J are TRBV27 and TRBJ2-7; weak D call: TRBD2 (6 bases). Germline values: CDR1 MNHEY, CDR2 SMNVEV (reference sequence). Trimming removed 8 bases at V and 2 bases at J, with 13 bases between. The CDR3 spans 13 residues.

In its sample, this clonotype is medium-sized. The chain combines TRBV5-1 with TRBJ2-1, with 12 nucleotides matching TRBD2. CDR1 and CDR2 from the germline V gene are SGHRS and YFSETQ. The V segment lost 0 bases and the J segment 5 bases; nucleotides outside the gene matches: 0. The CDR3 length is 15 residues. CDR3 nucleotide sequence: TGCGCCAGCAGCTTGGGACTAGCGGGGGACAATGAGCAGTTCTTC. This encodes CASSLGLAGDNEQFF. The whole variable domain, remainder taken from reference TRBV5-1 and TRBJ2-1, is KAGVTQTPRYLIKTRGQQVTLSCSPISGHRSVSWYQQTPGQGLQFLFEYFSETQRNKGNFPGRFSGRQFSNSRSEMNVSTLELGDSALYLCASSLGLAGDNEQFFGPGTRLTVL.

This clonotype was observed at least ten times. The V call is TRBV6-5, the J call TRBJ2-1; 8 bases are a match to TRBD2. The CDR3 is made up of 18 amino acids. CDR1 is MNHEY and CDR2 is SVGAGI in the germline V gene. The V segment lost 0 bases and the J segment 5 bases; nucleotides outside the gene matches: 12. CDR3 bases: TGTGCCAGCAGTTACTCGTTTGCGAGCGGGGGTGTCCACAATGAGCAGTTCTTC. Translating it yields CASSYSFASGGVHNEQFF.

The genes are TRBV7-2 and TRBJ1-3, with D uncertain. The CDR3 sequence is 16 residues long. V was pared by 5 bases and J by 0 bases, with 14 bases between. The germline V gene encodes CDR1 SGHTA and CDR2 FQGNSA. The CDR3, as DNA: TGTGCCAGCAGCCCCCGGTCGACTCACTCTGGAAACACCATATATTTT. Translation: CASSPRSTHSGNTIYF. The full variable domain, its missing parts supplied by reference TRBV7-2 and TRBJ1-3, is GAGVSQSPSNKVTEKGKDVELRCDPISGHTALYWYRQSLGQGLEFLIYFQGNSAPDKSGLPSDRFSAERTGGSVSTLTIQRTQQEDSAVYLCASSPRSTHSGNTIYFGEGSWLTVV.

The chain links TRBV7-9 to TRBJ2-1; D is undetermined. Trimming stripped 3 bases from V and 3 bases from J, with 12 bases between. Germline V gene sequence: CDR1 SEHNR, CDR2 FQNEAQ (reference sequence). The CDR3 spans 15 residues. The DNA for the CDR3 is TGTGCCAGCAGCTTCGGTGTGGTTTACTACAATGAGCAGTTCTTC. This translates into CASSFGVVYYNEQFF.

This rearrangement joins TRBV5-1 to TRBJ2-5; D gene unclear. This CDR3 has 13 residues. Germline CDR1 is SGHRS and CDR2 is YFSETQ. Trimming left V 0 bases short and J 5 bases short, with 8 bases between. CDR3 region: CASSLEVEETQYF. The CDR3 nucleotides are TGCGCCAGCAGCTTGGAAGTAGAGGAGACCCAGTACTTC.

The DNA of the CDR3 is TGTGCCAGCAGTTCCAGAAATAGCAATCAGCCCCAGCATTTT. Translating it yields CASSSRNSNQPQHF. This chain joins TRBV27 and TRBJ1-5, with D uncertain. The CDR3 is 14 amino acids. CDR1 is MNHEY, CDR2 SMNVEV, per germline (reference sequence). V lost 4 bases, J lost 0 bases, and 7 bases lay in between.

This clonotype was detected many times. CDR3 protein: CASSVTGTSPYNEQFF. The DNA for the CDR3 is TGCGCCAGCAGCGTAACCGGGACTAGCCCTTACAATGAGCAGTTCTTC. This chain joins TRBV5-1 and TRBJ2-1; 9 bases align to TRBD2. Trimming removed 4 bases from V and 4 bases from J; junction bases left unmatched: 9. The length of the CDR3 is 16 residues. Per the germline V gene, CDR1 is SGHRS and CDR2 is YFSETQ. Filled out from reference TRBV5-1 and TRBJ2-1, the complete variable domain reads KAGVTQTPRYLIKTRGQQVTLSCSPISGHRSVSWYQQTPGQGLQFLFEYFSETQRNKGNFPGRFSGRQFSNSRSEMNVSTLELGDSALYLCASSVTGTSPYNEQFFGPGTRLTVL.

The CDR3 here is CASSRQGLYQPQHF. The DNA for the CDR3 is TGTGCCAGCAGTCGACAGGGGCTCTATCAGCCCCAGCATTTT. The V call is TRBV12-3 or TRBV12-4, the J call TRBJ1-5; 8 nucleotides match TRBD1. This CDR3 is 14 amino acids long. The trim removed 5 bases at V and 5 bases at J, leaving 5 bases unmatched.

This clonotype was counted ten times or more. The V call is TRBV6-2 or TRBV6-3, the J call TRBJ2-7; 8 bases match TRBD2. V shed 4 bases, J shed 7 bases, and the junction held 18 bases outside the gene matches. CDR1 and CDR2 from the germline V gene are MNHEY and SVGEGT. CDR3 length: 17 residues. CDR3 loop: CASSFASSGETGGEQYV. CDR3 sequence (DNA): TGTGCCAGCAGTTTCGCCTCGAGCGGGGAGACGGGAGGGGAGCAGTACGTC.

This clonotype was seen only a few times. The V and J genes are TRBV7-2 and TRBJ2-2, with D possibly being TRBD1 (6 bases). Germline loops: CDR1 SGHTA, CDR2 FQGNSA. Between the trimmed V and J ends, which lost 5 bases and 6 bases, there was a span of 19 bases. The CDR3 totals 16 residues. The CDR3 nucleotides read TGTGCCAGCAGCCCCCCAGGGGCGCTGGGGTCCGGGGAGCTGTTTTTT. This gives the protein CASSPPGALGSGELFF.